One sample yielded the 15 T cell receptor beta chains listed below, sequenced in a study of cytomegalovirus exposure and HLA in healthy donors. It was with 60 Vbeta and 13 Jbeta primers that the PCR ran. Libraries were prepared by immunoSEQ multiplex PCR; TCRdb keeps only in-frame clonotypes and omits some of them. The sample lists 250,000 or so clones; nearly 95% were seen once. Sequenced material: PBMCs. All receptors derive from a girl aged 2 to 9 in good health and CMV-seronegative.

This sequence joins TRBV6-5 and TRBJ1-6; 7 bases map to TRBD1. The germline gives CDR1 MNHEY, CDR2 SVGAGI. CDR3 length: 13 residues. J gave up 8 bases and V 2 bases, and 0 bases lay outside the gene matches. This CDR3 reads CASSYTGDSPLHF. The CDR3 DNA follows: TGTGCCAGCAGTTACACAGGGGATTCACCCCTCCACTTT.

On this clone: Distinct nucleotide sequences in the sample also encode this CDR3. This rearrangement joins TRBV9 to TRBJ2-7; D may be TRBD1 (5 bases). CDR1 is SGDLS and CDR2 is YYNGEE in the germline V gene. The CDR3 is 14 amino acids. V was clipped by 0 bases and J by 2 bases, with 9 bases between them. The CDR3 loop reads CASSVGSTAYEQYF. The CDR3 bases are TGTGCCAGCAGCGTAGGGTCGACAGCCTACGAGCAGTACTTC.

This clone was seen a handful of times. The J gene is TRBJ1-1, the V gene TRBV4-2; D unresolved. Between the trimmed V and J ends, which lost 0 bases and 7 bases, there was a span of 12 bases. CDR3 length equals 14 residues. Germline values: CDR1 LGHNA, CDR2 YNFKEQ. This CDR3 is CASSQDKVFGEAFF. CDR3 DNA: TGTGCCAGCAGCCAAGATAAAGTGTTCGGTGAAGCTTTCTTT.

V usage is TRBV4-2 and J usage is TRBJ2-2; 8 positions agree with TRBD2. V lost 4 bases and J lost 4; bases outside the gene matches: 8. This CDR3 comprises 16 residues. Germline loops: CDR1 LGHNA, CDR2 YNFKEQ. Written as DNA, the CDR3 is TGTGCCAGCAGCCCCCGGGTAGCGGGAACCACCGGGGAGCTGTTTTTT. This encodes CASSPRVAGTTGELFF.

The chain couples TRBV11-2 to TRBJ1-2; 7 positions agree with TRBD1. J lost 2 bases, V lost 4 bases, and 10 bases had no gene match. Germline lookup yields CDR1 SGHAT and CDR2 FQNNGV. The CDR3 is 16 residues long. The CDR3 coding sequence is TGTGCCAGCAGCTGGGGCCCCGGGACAGACAACTATGGCTACACCTTC. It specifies CASSWGPGTDNYGYTF.

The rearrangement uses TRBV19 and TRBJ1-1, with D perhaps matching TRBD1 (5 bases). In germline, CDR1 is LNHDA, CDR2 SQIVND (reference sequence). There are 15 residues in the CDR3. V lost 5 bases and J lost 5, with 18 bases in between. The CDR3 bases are TGTGCCAGTAGTGCGGGGACTGCGGATGGTACTGAAGCTTTCTTT. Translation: CASSAGTADGTEAFF.

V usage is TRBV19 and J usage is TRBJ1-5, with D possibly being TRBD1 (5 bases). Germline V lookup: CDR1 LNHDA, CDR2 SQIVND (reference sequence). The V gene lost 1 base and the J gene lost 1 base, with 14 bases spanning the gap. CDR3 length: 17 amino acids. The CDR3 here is CASSIGGVFTSNQPQHF. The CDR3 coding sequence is TGTGCCAGTAGTATAGGGGGCGTGTTTACGAGCAATCAGCCCCAGCATTTT.

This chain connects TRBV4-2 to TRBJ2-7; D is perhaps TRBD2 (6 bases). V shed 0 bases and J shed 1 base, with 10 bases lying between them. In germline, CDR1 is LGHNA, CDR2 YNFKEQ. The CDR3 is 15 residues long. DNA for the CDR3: TGTGCCAGCAGCCAAGATCGTGGGGGGTCCTACGAGCAGTACTTC. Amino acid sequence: CASSQDRGGSYEQYF.

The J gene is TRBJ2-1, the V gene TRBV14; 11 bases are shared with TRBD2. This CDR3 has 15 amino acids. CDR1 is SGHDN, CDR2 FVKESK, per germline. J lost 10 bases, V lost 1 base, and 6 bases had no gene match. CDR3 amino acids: CASSQALAGVSEQFF. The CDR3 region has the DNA TGTGCCAGCAGCCAAGCACTAGCGGGAGTTTCAGAGCAGTTCTTC.

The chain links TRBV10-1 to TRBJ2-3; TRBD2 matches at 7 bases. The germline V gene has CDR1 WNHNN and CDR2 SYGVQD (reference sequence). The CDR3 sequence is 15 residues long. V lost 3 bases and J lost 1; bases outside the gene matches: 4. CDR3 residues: CASSDERERTDTQYF. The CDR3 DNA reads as TGCGCCAGCAGTGATGAGCGGGAACGCACAGATACGCAGTATTTT.

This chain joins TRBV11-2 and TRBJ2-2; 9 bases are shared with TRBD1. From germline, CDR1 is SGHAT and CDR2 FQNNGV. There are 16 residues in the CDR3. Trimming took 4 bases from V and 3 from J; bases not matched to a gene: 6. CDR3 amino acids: CASSSSGTGYTGELFF. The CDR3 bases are TGTGCCAGCAGCTCCTCCGGGACAGGGTACACCGGGGAGCTGTTTTTT.

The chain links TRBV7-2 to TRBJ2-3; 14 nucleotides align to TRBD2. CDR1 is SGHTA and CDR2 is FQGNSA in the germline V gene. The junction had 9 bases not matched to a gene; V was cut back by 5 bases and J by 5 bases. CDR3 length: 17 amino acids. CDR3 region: CASSPRLAGGPGDTQYF. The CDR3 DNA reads TGTGCCAGCAGCCCCCGACTAGCGGGAGGGCCGGGAGATACGCAGTATTTT.

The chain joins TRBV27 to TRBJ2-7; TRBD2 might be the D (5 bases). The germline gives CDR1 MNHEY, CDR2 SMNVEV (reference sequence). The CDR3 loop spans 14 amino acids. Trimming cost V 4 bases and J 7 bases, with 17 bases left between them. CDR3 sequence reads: CASSSQDLPGEQYF. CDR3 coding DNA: TGTGCCAGCAGTTCTCAGGACCTCCCGGGAGAGCAGTACTTC.

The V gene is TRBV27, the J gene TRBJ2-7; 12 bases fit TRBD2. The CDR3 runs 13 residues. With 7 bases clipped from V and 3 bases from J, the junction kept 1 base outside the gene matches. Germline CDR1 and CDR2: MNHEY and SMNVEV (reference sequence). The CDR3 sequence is CASMTSGSYEQYF. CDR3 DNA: TGTGCCAGCATGACTAGCGGGAGCTACGAGCAGTACTTC.

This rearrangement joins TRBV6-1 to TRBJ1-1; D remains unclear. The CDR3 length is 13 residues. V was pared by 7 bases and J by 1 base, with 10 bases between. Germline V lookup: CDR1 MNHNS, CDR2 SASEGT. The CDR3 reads CASIHTWNTEAFF. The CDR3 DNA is TGTGCCAGCATTCACACCTGGAACACTGAAGCTTTCTTT.